The 32 T cell receptor beta chains given below trace back to one sample, sequenced in a study of Ad26.COV2.S vaccination and SARS-CoV-2 variants. Treatment defined: around 19 received Ad26.COV2.S at low or high dose, single or two shots; several received placebo; per-sample allocation not given. Specimens were obtained on day 63 following the first vaccine or placebo injection. Sequencing used immunoSEQ multiplex PCR; TCRdb keeps in-frame clones, though not all of them. This table has 350,000 to 400,000 clones, 80% to 90% appearing once. This material consisted of peripheral blood, taken in a trial of Ad26.COV2.S vaccine versus placebo. The source of these receptors is a person aged 18-65 years who received the Ad26.COV2.S COVID-19 vaccine or a placebo.

The genes are TRBV27 and TRBJ2-7; TRBD2 agrees at 8 bases. V gave up 3 bases and J gave up 4 bases; unmatched junction bases: 2. CDR3 size: 13 residues. CDR1 is MNHEY and CDR2 is SMNVEV in the germline V gene (reference sequence). The CDR3 DNA reads as TGTGCCAGCAGTTTCGGCGGGGGGTACGAGCAGTACTTC. Its translation: CASSFGGGYEQYF.

The V call is TRBV6-5, the J call TRBJ1-6, with 10 bases fitting TRBD1. The J segment lost 7 bases and the V segment lost 6 bases, leaving 6 bases of the junction unmatched. CDR1 MNHEY and CDR2 SVGAGI come from the germline V gene. CDR3 length: 15 amino acids. The DNA for the CDR3 is TGTGCCAGCAGCCCCGGACAGGGGGTGAATTCACCCCTCCACTTT. This codes for CASSPGQGVNSPLHF.

The V and J genes are TRBV18 and TRBJ2-7; no clear D. With 3 bases removed from V and 3 bases from J, the gap between germline ends came to 12 bases. CDR1 is KGHSH, CDR2 LQKENI, per germline. The CDR3 runs 14 residues. CDR3 sequence reads: CASSPEPPSYEQYF. CDR3 sequence (DNA): TGTGCCAGCTCACCCGAGCCCCCAAGCTACGAGCAGTACTTC.

Written as DNA, the CDR3 is TGTGCCAGCAGCTCCCTAGCGGGGGGCGACAATGAGCAGTTCTTC. Amino acid sequence: CASSSLAGGDNEQFF. The chain has TRBV7-2 and TRBJ2-1, with 11 bases fitting TRBD2. Germline V lookup: CDR1 SGHTA, CDR2 FQGNSA. The CDR3 totals 15 residues. V lost 4 bases and J lost 5; bases outside the gene matches: 4. Full variable domain (remainder filled in from reference TRBV7-2 and TRBJ2-1): GAGVSQSPSNKVTEKGKDVELRCDPISGHTALYWYRQSLGQGLEFLIYFQGNSAPDKSGLPSDRFSAERTGGSVSTLTIQRTQQEDSAVYLCASSSLAGGDNEQFFGPGTRLTVL.

The V and J genes are TRBV5-1 and TRBJ1-2; TRBD1 aligns across 7 bases. Germline CDR1 reads SGHRS; CDR2 reads YFSETQ. This CDR3 has 13 residues. With V trimmed by 5 bases and J by 1 base, 2 bases remained unmatched. CDR3 amino acids: CASRGQSNYGYTF. The CDR3 DNA reads TGCGCCAGCAGGGGACAGAGTAACTATGGCTACACCTTC.

The chain is built from TRBV27 and TRBJ2-3, with a tentative D call TRBD1 (6 bases). Germline loops: CDR1 MNHEY, CDR2 SMNVEV (reference sequence). The CDR3 totals 15 residues. V was cut by 10 bases and J by 4 bases, with 21 bases left in between. Written as DNA, the CDR3 is TGTGCCACCAAAGGGCTGGGGGCGCGGGCAGATACGCAGTATTTT. Amino acid sequence: CATKGLGARADTQYF.

The chain couples TRBV2 to TRBJ1-1; D remains unclear. This CDR3 region has 14 residues. CDR1 and CDR2 (germline): SNHLY, FYNNEI. V was pared by 3 bases and J by 1 base, with 9 bases between. The CDR3 reads CASSDYKGNTEAFF. The CDR3 DNA follows: TGTGCCAGCAGTGACTATAAAGGGAACACTGAAGCTTTCTTT.

V gene TRBV7-9 combines with J gene TRBJ1-4, with unresolved D. Between the trimmed V and J ends, which lost 5 bases and 2 bases, there was a span of 12 bases. The CDR3 runs to 15 residues. In germline, CDR1 is SEHNR, CDR2 FQNEAQ (reference sequence). CDR3 region: CASSPPRLTNEKLFF. The CDR3 region has the DNA TGTGCCAGCAGCCCCCCCCGTCTCACTAATGAAAAACTGTTTTTT.

The chain recombines TRBV5-1 with TRBJ1-1, with TRBD1 as a possible D gene (5 bases). Germline-derived CDR1 and CDR2 are SGHRS and YFSETQ. Trimming took 0 bases from V and 4 from J, leaving 10 bases between them. The length of the CDR3 is 14 residues. CDR3 coding DNA: TGCGCCAGCAGCTTGGGCGGGGCTGCCACTGAAGCTTTCTTT. Its translation is CASSLGGAATEAFF.

The rearrangement uses TRBV28 and TRBJ1-4; D is possibly TRBD1 (5 bases). The CDR3 spans 13 residues. The ends were cut back, 4 bases at V and 8 bases at J, with 11 bases in the middle. From germline, CDR1 is MDHEN and CDR2 SYDVKM. The CDR3 here is CASSSGRREKLFF. CDR3 DNA: TGTGCCAGCAGTTCGGGACGGCGGGAAAAACTGTTTTTT.

The chain joins TRBV2 to TRBJ2-1; D remains ambiguous. V lost 5 bases to trimming and J lost 6 bases, with 8 bases between them. Germline V gene data show CDR1 as SNHLY and CDR2 as FYNNEI. The CDR3 length is 12 residues. CDR3 bases: TGTGCCAGCAGTTTGGATTCCAATGAGCAGTTCTTC. Protein product: CASSLDSNEQFF.

The chain joins TRBV19 to TRBJ1-2; 10 bases are a match to TRBD1. This CDR3 is built from 13 residues. Germline CDR1 reads LNHDA; CDR2 reads SQIVND (reference sequence). V shed 10 bases and J 7 bases; nucleotides not matched to a gene: 9. CDR3 amino acids: CATMGQGTGGYTF. In nucleotides, the CDR3 is TGTGCCACCATGGGACAGGGGACGGGTGGCTACACCTTC.

The chain recombines TRBV5-6 with TRBJ1-2, with D perhaps TRBD1 (5 bases). The CDR3 consists of 13 residues. V lost 2 bases and J 8 bases, leaving 13 bases between the germline ends. The V gene's germline CDR1 is SGHDT and CDR2 YYEEEE. The CDR3 nucleotides are TGTGCCAGCAGCTTCGAGGGGCTGGGAGGCTACACCTTC. Translation gives CASSFEGLGGYTF.

The chain links TRBV7-8 to TRBJ1-1; D not resolved. This CDR3 comprises 15 residues. Germline V lookup: CDR1 SGHVS, CDR2 FQNEAQ. The V gene lost 3 bases and the J gene lost 2 bases, with 13 bases spanning the gap. Here the CDR3 reads CASSLGGSANTEAFF. In nucleotides, the CDR3 is TGTGCCAGCAGCTTGGGTGGCAGCGCTAACACTGAAGCTTTCTTT.

The gene calls are TRBV3-1 (or the pseudogene TRBV3-2) and TRBJ2-7, with 9 positions matching TRBD2. The CDR3 runs to 16 residues. Germline loops: CDR1 LGHDT, CDR2 YNNKEL (reference sequence). The trim removed 0 bases at V and 2 bases at J, leaving 5 bases unmatched. The CDR3 here is CASSQETRGGAYEQYF. CDR3 nucleotide sequence: TGTGCCAGCAGCCAAGAGACTCGCGGGGGGGCCTACGAGCAGTACTTC.

This clone was seen a few times. At the DNA level, this CDR3 is encoded by other sequences in the same sample as well. The rearrangement uses TRBV3-1 (or the pseudogene TRBV3-2) and TRBJ1-3; D not resolved. In germline, CDR1 is LGHDT, CDR2 YNNKEL (reference sequence). The CDR3 has 14 amino acids. Trimming stripped 0 bases from V and 0 bases from J, with 3 bases between. The CDR3 DNA sequence: TGTGCCAGCAGCCAAGACAACTCTGGAAACACCATATATTTT. Amino acids: CASSQDNSGNTIYF.

V is TRBV6-6 and J is TRBJ2-7; a weak D match, TRBD2 (5 bases). Germline-derived CDR1 and CDR2 are MNHNY and SVGAGI (reference sequence). Trimming removed 5 bases from V and 6 bases from J, with 20 bases in between. CDR3 length equals 15 residues. The CDR3: CASSPLGSPLVEQYF. Here the CDR3 DNA reads TGTGCCAGCAGTCCTCTGGGGAGCCCTTTGGTCGAGCAGTACTTC.

The chain couples TRBV6-6 to TRBJ1-5; 7 bases align to TRBD1. The CDR3 spans 13 residues. J lost 7 bases, V lost 2 bases, and 2 bases had no gene match. Germline CDR1 reads MNHNY; CDR2 reads SVGAGI (reference sequence). The CDR3 nucleotides are TGTGCCAGCAGTTACGGGACAGAGCAGCCCCAGCATTTT. It specifies CASSYGTEQPQHF.

The V and J genes are TRBV7-2 and TRBJ2-3; 8 bases match TRBD2. V was clipped by 0 bases and J by 5 bases; unmatched bases: 4. The CDR3 sequence is 15 residues long. The germline V gene encodes CDR1 SGHTA and CDR2 FQGNSA. CDR3 in DNA: TGTGCCAGCAGCTTAGCCGGGGGGGCCGTAGATACGCAGTATTTT. Its protein product is CASSLAGGAVDTQYF.

This rearrangement joins TRBV3-1 (or the pseudogene TRBV3-2) to TRBJ2-3, with TRBD1 matching 11 bases. There are 17 residues in the CDR3. Trimming at V came to 3 bases and at J to 1 base, leaving 6 bases not matched to a gene. Germline lookup yields CDR1 LGHDT and CDR2 YNNKEL (reference sequence). CDR3 DNA: TGTGCCAGCAGCCACGGTGGACAGGGGGCTGGCACAGATACGCAGTATTTT. It is translated as CASSHGGQGAGTDTQYF.

The chain couples TRBV3-1 (or the pseudogene TRBV3-2) to TRBJ1-1; D unresolved. Trimming left V 2 bases short and J 3 bases short, with 4 bases between. Germline assignment: CDR1 LGHDT and CDR2 YNNKEL (reference sequence). The CDR3 runs to 12 residues. The CDR3 DNA reads TGTGCCAGCAGCCAAAGGGACACTGAAGCTTTCTTT. It encodes CASSQRDTEAFF.

This chain connects TRBV4-1 to TRBJ2-7; 7 bases match TRBD2. Germline CDR1 reads MGHRA; CDR2 reads YSYEKL. This CDR3 is 15 amino acids long. With 4 bases clipped from V and 2 bases from J, the junction kept 8 bases outside the gene matches. CDR3 nucleotide sequence: TGCGCCAGCAGCCCAGGGAGGGGCAGTCCCTACGAGCAGTACTTC. It translates to CASSPGRGSPYEQYF.

This clone appeared once. Written as DNA, the CDR3 is TGTGCCAGCAGCCAAGGGCCAGGAAGCTCCTACGAGCAGTACTTC. Translating it yields CASSQGPGSSYEQYF. V is TRBV14 and J is TRBJ2-7; D unclear. This CDR3 is built from 15 residues. Trimming took off 1 base at V and 0 bases at J, with 10 bases between the two ends. Germline CDR1 SGHDN, CDR2 FVKESK. Combining the CDR3 with reference TRBV14 and TRBJ2-7 gives the whole variable domain EAGVTQFPSHSVIEKGQTVTLRCDPISGHDNLYWYRRVMGKEIKFLLHFVKESKQDESGMPNNRFLAERTGGTYSTLKVQPAELEDSGVYFCASSQGPGSSYEQYFGPGTRLTVT.

The chain links TRBV21-1 to TRBJ2-7; the D call in the table, TRBD1, was not verified against the DNA. TRBV21-1 is a listed pseudogene. The CDR3 loop spans 16 amino acids. CDR3 DNA sequence: TGTGCCAGCAGCAAAACGTGGGACAGCACCTCCTACGAGCAGTACTTC. As protein: CASSKTWDSTSYEQYF.

The CDR3 is CASSYGQPGNIQYF. DNA of the CDR3: TGTGCCAGCAGTTACGGACAGCCGGGGAACATTCAGTACTTC. The chain is built from TRBV6-5 and TRBJ2-4, with TRBD1 as a possible D gene (6 bases). Germline loops: CDR1 MNHEY, CDR2 SVGAGI. The CDR3 extends over 14 amino acids. Trimming removed 2 bases at V and 7 bases at J, with 12 bases between.

The rearrangement uses TRBV27 and TRBJ1-5, with 8 positions matching TRBD1. This CDR3 has 13 amino acids. V dropped 8 bases and J dropped 7; count of bases not matched to a gene: 7. Germline values: CDR1 MNHEY, CDR2 SMNVEV (reference sequence). Here the CDR3 reads CASGSTGEQPQHF. DNA of the CDR3: TGTGCCAGCGGGTCGACAGGGGAGCAGCCCCAGCATTTT.

J is TRBJ2-5 and V is TRBV5-1; D perhaps matches TRBD1 (5 bases). Germline V gene data show CDR1 as SGHRS and CDR2 as YFSETQ. The CDR3 is 15 residues long. V shed 0 bases and J shed 5 bases, with 14 bases lying between them. The chain's CDR3 is CASSLDTGYRETQYF. The CDR3 coding sequence is TGCGCCAGCAGCTTGGACACAGGTTACCGGGAGACCCAGTACTTC.

This CDR3 reads CASSLGRDRDGAEAFF. CDR3 DNA: TGTGCCAGCAGCTTGGGCCGGGACAGGGACGGAGCTGAAGCTTTCTTT. The chain joins TRBV5-4 to TRBJ1-1; TRBD1 aligns across 9 bases. The V and J ends lost 0 bases and 6 bases, in that order; junction bases with no gene match: 9. There are 16 residues in the CDR3. Per germline, CDR1 SGHNT and CDR2 YYREEE (reference sequence).

The chain links TRBV12-5 to TRBJ2-5; 7 nucleotides agree with TRBD1. The junction had 4 bases not matched to a gene; V was cut back by 4 bases and J by 5 bases. CDR1 and CDR2 from the germline V gene are LGHNT and FRNRAP. CDR3 length equals 13 residues. The CDR3 loop is CASGYTGVETQYF. The CDR3 DNA reads TGTGCTAGTGGTTATACAGGGGTCGAGACCCAGTACTTC.

The chain couples TRBV7-6 to TRBJ2-3; D remains ambiguous. V lost 5 bases and J 2 bases, leaving 17 bases between the germline ends. The germline gives CDR1 SGHVS, CDR2 FNYEAQ. CDR3 length: 16 amino acids. The CDR3 region has the DNA TGTGCCAGCAGCGTCCACCCTGGAAGTCTCACAGATACGCAGTATTTT. Translated, it gives CASSVHPGSLTDTQYF.

The chain joins TRBV5-4 to TRBJ2-2; TRBD2 matches at 11 bases. The CDR3 runs 16 residues. The germline V gene encodes CDR1 SGHNT and CDR2 YYREEE (reference sequence). The ends lost 6 bases at V and 4 bases at J; junction bases unmatched: 8. CDR3: CASTLLAGGLTGELFF. The DNA of the CDR3 is TGTGCCAGCACCCTTTTAGCGGGGGGGCTCACCGGGGAGCTGTTTTTT.

CDR3 sequence reads: CASNSGDKTEAFF. The CDR3 nucleotides read TGTGCCAGCAACTCAGGGGATAAGACTGAAGCTTTCTTT. The V call is TRBV5-4, the J call TRBJ1-1; weak D call: TRBD1 (6 bases). The CDR3 spans 13 residues. Germline V lookup: CDR1 SGHNT, CDR2 YYREEE (reference sequence). Trimming left V 6 bases short and J 5 bases short, with 14 bases between.